These 10 T cell receptor beta chains were sequenced from one sample in a study of T cell responses to AZD1222 COVID-19 vaccine. Only in-frame clones appear in the TCRdb table, and some are missing; sequencing was by immunoSEQ multiplex PCR. The sample comprises approximately 110,000 clones, about nine tenths of which are singletons, and around 1.2% rests with the top ten. The starting material was peripheral blood, obtained on day 0 of AZD1222 vaccination. The source of these receptors is an adult in good health.

V gene TRBV5-7 combines with J gene TRBJ2-6, with 8 bases identical to TRBD1. TRBV5-7 is recorded as an ORF, its role being uncertain. The length of the CDR3 is 15 residues. V gave up 5 bases and J gave up 13 bases; unmatched junction bases: 14. CDR3 DNA: TGTGCCAGCAGGAGGCCGTGGACAGGGTTGCGGGTCCTGACTTTC. Translating gives CASRRPWTGLRVLTF.

V is TRBV5-4 and J is TRBJ1-1, with no clear D. The germline V gene has CDR1 SGHNT and CDR2 YYREEE (reference sequence). This CDR3 spans 12 amino acids. V was shortened by 0 bases and J by 5 bases, with 5 bases between the two germline ends. The CDR3 DNA reads as TGTGCCAGCAGCTTGGCTGAAACTGAAGCTTTCTTT. Encoded protein: CASSLAETEAFF.

The V gene is TRBV9, the J gene TRBJ2-1, with D maybe TRBD1 (6 bases). The CDR3 loop spans 13 amino acids. CDR1 is SGDLS and CDR2 is YYNGEE in the germline V gene. V gave up 0 bases and J gave up 6 bases, with 7 bases separating them. The CDR3 spells CASSVVGANEQFF. CDR3 nucleotide sequence: TGTGCCAGCAGCGTAGTGGGGGCCAATGAGCAGTTCTTC.

CDR3 in amino acids: CASSIDFMDNEQFF. For the CDR3, the DNA is TGTGCCAGTAGTATAGACTTCATGGACAATGAGCAGTTCTTC. The chain is built from TRBV19 and TRBJ2-1, with D unclear. The CDR3 covers 14 residues. V was trimmed by 0 bases and J by 5 bases, leaving 8 bases between them. Per the germline V gene, CDR1 is LNHDA and CDR2 is SQIVND (reference sequence).

The gene calls are TRBV2 and TRBJ1-2, with D maybe TRBD1 (5 bases). Germline CDR1 and CDR2: SNHLY and FYNNEI. Trimming shortened V by 0 bases and J by 9 bases, and 17 bases separated the two germline ends. The CDR3 extends over 15 amino acids. The CDR3 region is CASSEAGGAPWSYTF. CDR3 bases: TGTGCCAGCAGTGAAGCGGGCGGGGCCCCTTGGAGCTACACCTTC.

The J gene is TRBJ1-2, the V gene TRBV9; 8 bases match TRBD1. Germline-derived CDR1 and CDR2 are SGDLS and YYNGEE. CDR3 size: 14 residues. The V segment lost 4 bases and the J segment 0 bases; nucleotides outside the gene matches: 2. In DNA form, the CDR3 reads TGTGCCAGCAGCCGACAGGGGACTAACTATGGCTACACCTTC. Residues: CASSRQGTNYGYTF.

V gene TRBV5-4 combines with J gene TRBJ1-1, with D unclear. The CDR3 extends over 14 amino acids. Germline values: CDR1 SGHNT, CDR2 YYREEE (reference sequence). V lost 5 bases and J 1 base, leaving 12 bases between the germline ends. Here the CDR3 reads CASRDLLKNTEAFF. CDR3 DNA sequence: TGTGCCAGCAGGGACCTCCTGAAGAACACTGAAGCTTTCTTT.

The chain recombines TRBV7-7 with TRBJ2-2; D gene ambiguous. Germline V gene data show CDR1 as SSHAT and CDR2 as FNYEAQ (reference sequence). The CDR3 spans 15 residues. V was trimmed by 0 bases and J by 6 bases, leaving 11 bases between them. CDR3: CASSLAGDPAGELFF. The CDR3 DNA sequence: TGTGCCAGCAGCTTAGCTGGGGATCCAGCCGGGGAGCTGTTTTTT. The complete variable domain, with remaining parts taken from reference TRBV7-7 and TRBJ2-2, reads GAGVSQSPRYKVTKRGQDVTLRCDPISSHATLYWYQQALGQGPEFLTYFNYEAQPDKSGLPSDRFSAERPEGSISTLTIQRTEQRDSAMYRCASSLAGDPAGELFFGEGSRLTVL.

The rearrangement links TRBV6-5 to TRBJ2-4; 9 bases align to TRBD1. Trimming took 6 bases from V and 3 from J; bases not matched to a gene: 3. The CDR3 has 14 residues. Germline assignment: CDR1 MNHEY and CDR2 SVGAGI. This CDR3 is CASRRTGDKNIQYF. The CDR3, as DNA: TGTGCCAGCAGGAGGACAGGGGACAAAAACATTCAGTACTTC.

The rearrangement joins TRBV5-4 to TRBJ1-1; D is ambiguous. V lost 0 bases and J 1 base, leaving 4 bases between the germline ends. The length of the CDR3 is 13 residues. Germline-derived CDR1 and CDR2 are SGHNT and YYREEE (reference sequence). As DNA, the CDR3 is TGTGCCAGCAGCTTGGAACAGAACACTGAAGCTTTCTTT. It is translated as CASSLEQNTEAFF.